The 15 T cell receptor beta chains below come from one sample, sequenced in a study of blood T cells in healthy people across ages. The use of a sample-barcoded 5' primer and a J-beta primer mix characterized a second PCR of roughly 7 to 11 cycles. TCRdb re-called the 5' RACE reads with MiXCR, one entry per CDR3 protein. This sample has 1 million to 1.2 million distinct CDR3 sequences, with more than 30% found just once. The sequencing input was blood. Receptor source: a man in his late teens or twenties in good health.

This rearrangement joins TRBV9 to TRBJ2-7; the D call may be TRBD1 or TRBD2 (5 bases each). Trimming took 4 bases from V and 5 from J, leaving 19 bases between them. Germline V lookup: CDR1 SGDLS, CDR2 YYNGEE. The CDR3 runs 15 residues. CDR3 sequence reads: CASSPGELVGDEQYF. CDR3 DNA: TGTGCCAGCAGCCCCGGGGAGCTGGTAGGGGACGAGCAGTACTTC.

CDR3 bases: TGTGCCAGCAGCCAAGAGGGGGAAATGAGCACAGATACGCAGTATTTT. It yields the protein CASSQEGEMSTDTQYF. The J gene is TRBJ2-3, the V gene TRBV4-2, with D possibly called TRBD1 or TRBD2 (5 bases each). CDR1 LGHNA and CDR2 YNFKEQ come from the germline V gene. With 0 bases removed from V and 0 bases from J, the gap between germline ends came to 10 bases. CDR3 length: 16 amino acids.

CDR3 coding DNA: TGTGCCACTCGAGGGGGCGCGAATCAGCCCCAGCATTTT. This encodes CATRGGANQPQHF. The chain recombines TRBV6-2 or TRBV6-3 with TRBJ1-5; 7 bases fit TRBD1. The germline CDR1 and CDR2 sequences are MNHEY and SVGEGT. V lost 10 bases and J lost 4; bases outside the gene matches: 7. The CDR3 totals 13 residues.

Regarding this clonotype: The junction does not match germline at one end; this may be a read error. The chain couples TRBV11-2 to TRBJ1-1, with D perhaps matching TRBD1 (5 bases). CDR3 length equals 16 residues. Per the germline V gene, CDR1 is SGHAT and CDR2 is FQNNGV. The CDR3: CASSLDVKGRVSEAFF. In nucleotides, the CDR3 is TGTGCTAGCAGCTTAGATGTGAAGGGGCGCGTCAGTGAAGCTTTCTTT.

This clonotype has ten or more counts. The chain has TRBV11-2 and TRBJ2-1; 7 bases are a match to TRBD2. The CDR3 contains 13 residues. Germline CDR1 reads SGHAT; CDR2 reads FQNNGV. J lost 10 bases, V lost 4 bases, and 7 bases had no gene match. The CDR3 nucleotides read TGTGCCAGCAGCTCTCTTCGAGCGGGGGAGCAGTTCTTC. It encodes CASSSLRAGEQFF.

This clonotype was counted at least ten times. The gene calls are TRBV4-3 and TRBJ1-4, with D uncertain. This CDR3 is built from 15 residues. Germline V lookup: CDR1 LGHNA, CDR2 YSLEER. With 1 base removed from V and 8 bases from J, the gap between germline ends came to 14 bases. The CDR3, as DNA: TGCGCCAGCAGCCAAGTTTCCGGGGTGGGAGAAAAACTGTTTTTT. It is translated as CASSQVSGVGEKLFF.

The DNA of the CDR3 is TGTGCCAGCAGCGTGCTTAACCGGGTGACCACGGGTGAGCAGTTCTTC. It specifies CASSVLNRVTTGEQFF. The rearrangement uses TRBV9 and TRBJ2-1; no clear D. Germline CDR1 SGDLS, CDR2 YYNGEE. Trimming stripped 2 bases from V and 9 bases from J, with 21 bases between. This CDR3 is built from 16 residues.

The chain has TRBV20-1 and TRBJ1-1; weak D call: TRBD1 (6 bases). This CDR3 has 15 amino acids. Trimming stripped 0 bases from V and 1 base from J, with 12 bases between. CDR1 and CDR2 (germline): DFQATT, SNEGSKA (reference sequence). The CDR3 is CSARDGGRPNTEAFF. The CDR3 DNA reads TGCAGTGCTAGAGACGGGGGCAGACCGAACACTGAAGCTTTCTTT.

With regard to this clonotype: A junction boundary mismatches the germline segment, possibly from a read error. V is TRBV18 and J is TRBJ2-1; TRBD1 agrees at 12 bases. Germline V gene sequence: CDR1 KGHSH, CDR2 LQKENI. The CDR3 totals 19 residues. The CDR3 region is CAGSPPLGTGGDAYNEQFF. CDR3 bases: TGTGCCGGCTCACCGCCCCTTGGGACAGGGGGCGACGCCTACAATGAGCAGTTCTTC.

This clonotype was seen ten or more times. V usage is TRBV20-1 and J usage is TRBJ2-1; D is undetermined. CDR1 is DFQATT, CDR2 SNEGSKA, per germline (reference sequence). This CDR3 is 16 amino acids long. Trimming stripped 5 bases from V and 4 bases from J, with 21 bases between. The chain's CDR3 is CSALHKGRMQYNEQFF. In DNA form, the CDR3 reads TGCAGTGCTCTTCATAAAGGACGGATGCAGTACAATGAGCAGTTCTTC.

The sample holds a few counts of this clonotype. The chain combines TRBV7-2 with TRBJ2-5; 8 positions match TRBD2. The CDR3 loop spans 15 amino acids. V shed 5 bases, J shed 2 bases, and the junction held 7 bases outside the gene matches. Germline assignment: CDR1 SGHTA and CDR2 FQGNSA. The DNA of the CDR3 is TGTGCCAGCAGCCTGACTAGCGCGGTACAAGAGACCCAGTACTTC. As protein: CASSLTSAVQETQYF.

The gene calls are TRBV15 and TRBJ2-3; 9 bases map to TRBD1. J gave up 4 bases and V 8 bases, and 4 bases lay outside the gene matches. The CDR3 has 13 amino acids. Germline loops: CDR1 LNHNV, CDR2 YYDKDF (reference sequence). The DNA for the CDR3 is TGTGCCACCGGAAGGACAGGGGCAGATACGCAGTATTTT. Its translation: CATGRTGADTQYF.

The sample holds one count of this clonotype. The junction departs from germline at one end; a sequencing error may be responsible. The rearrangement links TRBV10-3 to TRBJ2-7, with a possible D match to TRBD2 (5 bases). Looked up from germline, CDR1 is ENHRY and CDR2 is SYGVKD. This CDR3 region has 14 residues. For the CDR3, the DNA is TGTGTCATCGCTGAGCGGCAGGAAGGGAACGAGCAGTACTTC. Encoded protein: CVIAERQEGNEQYF.

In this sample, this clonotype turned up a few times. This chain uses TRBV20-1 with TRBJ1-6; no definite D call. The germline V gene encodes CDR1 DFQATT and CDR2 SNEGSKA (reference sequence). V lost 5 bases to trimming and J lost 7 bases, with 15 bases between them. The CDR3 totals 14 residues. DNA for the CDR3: TGCAGTGCTCCTCCGAATGGGAAGAATTCACCCCTCCACTTT. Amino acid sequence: CSAPPNGKNSPLHF.

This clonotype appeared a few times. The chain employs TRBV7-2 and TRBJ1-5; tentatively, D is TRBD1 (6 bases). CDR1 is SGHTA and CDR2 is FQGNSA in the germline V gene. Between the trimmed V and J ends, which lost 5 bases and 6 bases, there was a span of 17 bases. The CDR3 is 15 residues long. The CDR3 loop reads CASSPGTNVGQPQHF. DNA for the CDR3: TGTGCCAGCAGCCCTGGGACAAATGTGGGTCAGCCCCAGCATTTT.